The following is a T cell receptor (beta chain) sequence with its context. Its antigen remains unidentified. Qualities for individual bases were not recorded, and no much larger clone is one base off. This entry comes from a study of cytomegalovirus exposure and HLA in healthy donors listed by TCRdb under 2017. With regard to the full study: In an earlier analysis of some 610 of the donors, 250 to 300 Gb of sequence data and 100 million or so unique TCR beta sequences from 180 million or so T cells were reported. Roughly 310 gigabases of sequencing data and approximately 85 million unique TCR sequences were included in an early release covering 550 to 650 HLA-typed donors. The genetic ancestry cluster associated with self-reported Caucasian donors included around four fifths of the roughly 400 genotyped donors. The study aimed to test whether signatures of past pathogen exposure could be identified by cataloging public T cell receptors. The study profiled the T cell repertoires of hundreds of subjects by immunosequencing and related them to cytomegalovirus serostatus. Besides the first cohort of about 730 subjects, a separate validation cohort made up of over a hundred different subjects was used. To predict cytomegalovirus infection status, the study combined high-throughput TCR immunosequencing, statistical association of individual TCRs with disease status, and machine learning. A later analysis re-examined previously published TCR beta repertoires from just over 650 donors and added high-resolution HLA genotyping to investigate patterns of TCR occurrence. The later analysis used no new phenotypic data to find candidate immune exposures, relying instead on TCR beta sequences and their occurrence across donors. An earlier analysis of about 620 of the donors applied high-throughput TCR beta sequencing to assess whether each TCR beta V gene segment acted as functional or pseudogenic. Alongside the repertoire data, information on donor age, sex, ethnicity and CMV serostatus was compiled. Genome-wide SNP genotypes for about 55% of the roughly 670 donors were used in a later genetic analysis, which treated that subset as a discovery cohort. All discovery cohort repertoires had been generated on a single sequencing platform. HLA typing included class I and class II loci at four-digit resolution. Typing coverage differed by locus: A, B, C, DRB1 and DQB1 were typed in about 620-640 donors, DQA1 in roughly 500, DPA1 in 600 to 610, and DPB1 in just under 480. Four to six DR-DQ haplotypes were handled as single units for association and clustering because linkage in the cohort was strong. Among roughly 370 genotyped donors of the cohort, an average of approximately 250,000 unique TCR beta nucleotide sequences were sequenced per donor, around 18% of them non-productive.

Overall results and qualifications from the work: Immune exposure information for the cohort was limited to CMV serostatus. The study listed 170 or so TCR beta chains as associated with cytomegalovirus. Some IMGT-functional V segments, including TRBV6-2 and TRBV6-3, could not be distinguished by the 87-base-pair reads and were therefore excluded. Assigning TCR associations to individual alleles was difficult when HLA alleles, especially DR and DQ, strongly co-occurred. V-gene and J-gene trimming of TCR beta chains was associated with a missense DCLRE1C variant in a later genetic analysis, and the association was replicated in an independent cohort. An earlier analysis of around 500 of the donors showed that most TCR beta V segments appeared in productive rearrangements either about 90% or about 30% of the time, which broadly matched IMGT annotations. Compared with equally common non-associated chains, HLA-associated TCR beta chains in a later analysis were more clonally expanded and had lower generation probabilities. Fewer than 20 rarely observed V segments, including chromosome 9 orphons, were excluded from the earlier analysis of almost 600 of the donors because counts were too low. A cluster of highly shared sequence variants was judged likely to represent a technical artifact of the sequencing pipeline. A later genetic analysis reported fewer N-insertions in productive TCRs among donors in an Asian-associated ancestry cluster than the roughly 620-donor mean. Roughly uniform sequencing depth across donors was assumed in presence/absence analyses, although this assumption may not hold. A further reported finding was that TCR beta sequences accurately predicted the HLA-A and HLA-B alleles for most subjects in the first cohort. Only TCR beta chains were sequenced in this cohort, and the absence of alpha or paired-chain data limited detectable features. In a later analysis, the rate of TCR association differed among HLA loci, with DRB1 alleles having the most associated TCRs and HLA-C alleles having the fewest. In both the original and validation cohorts, the classifier was reported to diagnose cytomegalovirus status with high specificity and sensitivity. It was suggested by the authors that the approach could potentially be generalized to other disease states and immunological phenotypes. In vitro tests confirmed that a few of the cytomegalovirus-associated TCR beta chains recognize cytomegalovirus antigens. Linkage disequilibrium might explain the correlated functional status among segregating V segments, but an unknown experimental factor could not be excluded. Most CMV-associated TCR beta chains appeared to be HLA-restricted in a later analysis, and the HLA associations seemed to be driven largely by CMV exposure. In a later analysis, 15,000 to 20,000 TCR beta sequences were associated with specific HLA alleles at a false discovery rate of 0.05. Most TCR sequences were seen in very few donors, while some public TCRs were found in many individuals. In a later analysis, several top co-occurrence clusters were reported to appear linked to parvovirus B19, influenza, CMV and Epstein-Barr virus. Because HLA typing was unavailable for some donors at each locus, only the typed subset was used in association tests.

CDR1 MDHEN and CDR2 SYDVKM are derived from the germline V gene. Including the terminal cysteine and phenylalanine, the CDR3 comprises 16 residues. Just the 48-base CDR3 DNA is kept, in frame starting at base 1. V sheds 4 bases and J sheds 0 bases, leaving 16 bases between their ends. The cohort consisted of fewer than 700 healthy bone marrow donors. Cohort members were all nominally healthy when sampled, although unrecorded immune exposures were likely present. The donor was CMV seropositive and belonged to the group of more than 250 seropositive cohort members. A peripheral blood sample was collected from each donor, and TCR beta sequencing was performed on peripheral blood mononuclear cells. Genomic DNA was extracted from the blood cell samples with the Qiagen DNeasy Blood Extraction Kit. Library prep was done by the immunoSEQ multiplex PCR assay. The multiplex PCR relied on a mix of 60 forward primers for TCR Vbeta segments and 13 reverse primers for TCR Jbeta segments. The CDR3 region of rearranged TCR beta genes was amplified from genomic DNA by a multiplex PCR assay. On the Illumina HiSeq System, the amplified TCR beta libraries were sequenced as 87-base-pair reads. From the authors' description of their analysis: Across the 670 or so repertoires, a later analysis counted about 81 million unique TCR beta chains, approximately 10 million of which were shared by at least two donors. Raw reads were error-corrected and collapsed into unique sequences by a nearest-neighbor algorithm in which closely related sequences were merged to remove PCR and sequencing errors. CDR3 sequences were aligned to IMGT reference sequences to assign V, D and J gene segments. For a sequence to be retained, a match of at least six nucleotides to both a V gene segment and a J gene segment was required. A rearrangement was called productive if the CDR3 had no stop codons and remained in frame with V and J, and every other rearrangement was called non-productive. Following IMGT convention, CDR3 was defined as the stretch from the second conserved V-encoded cysteine up to the conserved J-encoded phenylalanine. In an earlier analysis of more than 550 of the donors, sequences lacking an unambiguous match to a single V gene segment were excluded. An earlier analysis of a few hundred of the donors called V segments functional above 56.7% productive rearrangements and segregating when the between-donor standard deviation exceeded 5%. A statistical classification framework was built to diagnose cytomegalovirus status from the catalog of TCR beta chain sequences. In a later analysis, TCR nucleotide sequences were compared against IMGT/GENE-DB human TR gene sequences so that V and J genes could be assigned. A later analysis assigned CDR3 sequences and most-parsimonious VDJ recombination scenarios with the TCRdist pipeline. In a later analysis, each TCR beta chain was defined by its CDR3 amino acid sequence together with its V-gene family, and reads without a unique V-gene family were excluded. A later analysis removed roughly 590 highly shared, low-generation-probability nucleotide sequences to deal with suspected cross-contamination and a sequencing artifact. In a later analysis, a clonal expansion index for each public chain was calculated from normalized within-repertoire ranks of inferred template counts. Generation probabilities in a later analysis came from a VDJ recombination model fitted to out-of-frame rearrangements, and those results were checked against IGoR. In a later analysis, hypergeometric tests were used to score TCR-TCR, TCR-HLA and TCR-CMV co-occurrence, with a repertoire-size bias correction applied to TCR pairs. To estimate false discovery rates, a later analysis permuted the HLA or CMV assignments 20 times. A later analysis grouped co-occurring TCRs with DBSCAN, adding TCRdist sequence similarity when clustering within HLA-allele-positive subsets. For co-occurrence clustering, repertoires with fewer than 30,000 or more than 120,000 public chains were excluded, along with roughly five repertoires with anomalous nucleotide sharing. This immuneACCESS table, as held by TCRdb, lists in-frame sequences with V and J called but not all clones. Of the missing ones, under half trace to an unresolved V gene in checked studies; the others have no known cause. V and J calls and clone size are as listed in that table; D and trimming were resolved from the DNA. Across this sample there are roughly 120,000 clones, with approximately 73% seen only once. Around 4.8% of the sample is taken by the ten largest.

The sequencing sample was made of PBMCs. The TCR originated in a man between 60 and 75 years old in good health and CMV-seropositive. The chain is made from TRBV28 and TRBJ2-7; D gene: possibly TRBD2, on 7 matching bases. The DNA sequence reads TGTGCCAGCAGTTCCCTCGGGGGGCCTTACTCCTACGAGCAGTACTTC. The translation is CASSSLGGPYSYEQYF.